The subject of this entry is one T cell receptor beta chain. Its target is unknown. The authors produced TCR alpha and TCR beta cDNA libraries with sample barcodes and UMIs by 5'RACE using constant-segment primers. TCRdb processed the 5' RACE reads anew with MiXCR; each CDR3 protein has one entry. The sample shows around 200,000 distinct CDR3 sequences, approximately 16% of them seen only once. These data belong to a study of T-cell memory formation after mild COVID-19. The study, taken as a whole, reports: Some clones that responded were present in memory (sampled pre-infection), which suggests cross-reactive memory joined. CD4/CD8 balance held among clones contracting day 15 to 85, and later expanders leaned CD4+. Of the contracting clones, CD4+ ones lay mainly in CM and EM, and CD8+ ones in EMRA.

The CDR3 runs 15 residues. Deletions cut 4 bases from V and 0 bases from J, with 10 bases between. Germline V gene data show CDR1 as SNHLY and CDR2 as FYNNEI. The sample consisted of PBMCs or a T cell subset sorted from them (not recorded which). J is TRBJ2-1 and V is TRBV2; no clear D gene. This TCR derives from an adult woman who had mild COVID-19 (a few samples of this study predate the infection). Cell type and time point are not known. This CDR3 reads CASSVEVFSYNEQFF. The CDR3 bases are TGTGCCAGCAGTGTGGAAGTTTTCTCCTACAATGAGCAGTTCTTC.